A single sample gave rise to the 21 T cell receptor beta chains below, sequenced in a study of T cell responses to AZD1222 COVID-19 vaccine. This table comes from immunoSEQ multiplex PCR, and its TCRdb copy is limited to in-frame clones, with some not included. The sample records fewer than 150,000 clones, roughly 91% being singletons. The specimen comprised peripheral blood, sampled 28 days after the second AZD1222 dose. All receptors derive from an adult who received the AZD1222 COVID-19 vaccine.

This chain links TRBV6-5 with TRBJ2-2; TRBD2 might be the D (5 bases). Germline loops: CDR1 MNHEY, CDR2 SVGAGI. The CDR3 consists of 15 residues. Trimming cost V 8 bases and J 0 bases, with 13 bases left between them. The CDR3 coding sequence is TGTGCCAGCGGGCATCGGGGTACGAACACCGGGGAGCTGTTTTTT. As protein: CASGHRGTNTGELFF.

The chain combines TRBV27 with TRBJ1-1, with TRBD1 as a possible D gene (5 bases). CDR1 and CDR2 (germline): MNHEY, SMNVEV (reference sequence). This CDR3 region has 15 residues. The ends were cut back, 1 base at V and 0 bases at J, with 9 bases in the middle. CDR3 sequence (DNA): TGTGCCAGCAGTTTATGGGGACCCATGAACACTGAAGCTTTCTTT. Translating gives CASSLWGPMNTEAFF.

This clone was seen more than once but under ten times. The J gene is TRBJ2-1, the V gene TRBV7-3; D uncertain. CDR1 is SGHTA and CDR2 is FQGTGA in the germline V gene. Between the trimmed V and J ends, which lost 0 bases and 9 bases, there was a span of 9 bases. This CDR3 has 13 amino acids. The CDR3 DNA reads as TGTGCCAGCAGCTTAACGTCCAGGTCTGAGCAGTTCTTC. This sequence encodes CASSLTSRSEQFF.

This clone was found once. The chain is built from TRBV28 and TRBJ1-1; TRBD1 matches at 10 bases. The CDR3 totals 16 residues. Germline V lookup: CDR1 MDHEN, CDR2 SYDVKM. Trimming removed 4 bases from V and 4 bases from J; junction bases left unmatched: 9. The CDR3, as DNA: TGTGCCAGCAGTTCCGGGACAGGGGCATTTATCACTGAAGCTTTCTTT. Its protein product is CASSSGTGAFITEAFF.

This chain joins TRBV30 and TRBJ2-3, with D maybe TRBD2 (5 bases). The CDR3 extends over 14 amino acids. In germline, CDR1 is GTSNPN, CDR2 SVGIG (reference sequence). V was shortened by 1 base and J by 0 bases, with 8 bases between the two germline ends. The CDR3 reads CAWSAGSSTDTQYF. CDR3 in DNA: TGTGCCTGGAGTGCGGGATCTAGCACAGATACGCAGTATTTT. The variable domain in full, with the rest retrieved from reference TRBV30 and TRBJ2-3, is SQTIHQWPATLVQPVGSPLSLECTVEGTSNPNLYWYRQAAGRGLQLLFYSVGIGQISSEVPQNLSASRPQDRQFILSSKKLLLSDSGFYLCAWSAGSSTDTQYFGPGTRLTVL.

The rearrangement uses TRBV25-1 and TRBJ2-1; 12 nucleotides line up with TRBD2. This CDR3 region has 16 residues. CDR1 and CDR2 from the germline V gene are MGHDK and SYGVNS. J was trimmed by 5 bases and V by 5 bases; bases with no gene match: 7. For the CDR3, the DNA is TGTGCCAGCAGTTTACTGACTAGCGGGAGAAACAATGAGCAGTTCTTC. The encoded protein is CASSLLTSGRNNEQFF. The full variable domain, its missing parts supplied by reference TRBV25-1 and TRBJ2-1, is EADIYQTPRYLVIGTGKKITLECSQTMGHDKMYWYQQDPGMELHLIHYSYGVNSTEKGDLSSESTVSRIRTEHFPLTLESARPSHTSQYLCASSLLTSGRNNEQFFGPGTRLTVL.

The V and J genes are TRBV28 and TRBJ1-2; a possible D gene is TRBD1 (5 bases). The CDR3 loop spans 14 amino acids. V was pared by 5 bases and J by 0 bases, with 10 bases between. Germline CDR1 and CDR2: MDHEN and SYDVKM. Here the CDR3 reads CASSLPGPNYGYTF. CDR3 coding DNA: TGTGCCAGCAGTCTCCCGGGACCTAACTATGGCTACACCTTC.

The J gene is TRBJ1-2, the V gene TRBV12-3 or TRBV12-4, with D unresolved. Trimming stripped 7 bases from V and 1 base from J, with 10 bases between. This CDR3 is built from 13 residues. CDR3 sequence reads: CASISGSNYGYTF. CDR3 in DNA: TGTGCCAGCATCTCGGGGAGTAACTATGGCTACACCTTC.

The rearrangement links TRBV19 to TRBJ2-7; a weak D match, TRBD1 (6 bases). Germline V lookup: CDR1 LNHDA, CDR2 SQIVND (reference sequence). CDR3 length: 13 amino acids. Trimming stripped 5 bases from V and 0 bases from J, with 8 bases between. CDR3 DNA sequence: TGTGCCAGTAGTTGGGGGCCCTCCTACGAGCAGTACTTC. Its protein product is CASSWGPSYEQYF.

This rearrangement joins TRBV18 to TRBJ2-2; 9 bases are shared with TRBD2. Germline-derived CDR1 and CDR2 are KGHSH and LQKENI. This CDR3 is 17 amino acids long. After removal of 2 bases from V and 2 bases from J, the junction contained 6 bases not matched to a gene. CDR3 loop: CASSPEASGINTGELFF. DNA of the CDR3: TGTGCCAGCTCACCAGAAGCTAGCGGGATAAACACCGGGGAGCTGTTTTTT.

The chain uses TRBV28 and TRBJ2-1; D is unclear. This CDR3 comprises 16 residues. Per germline, CDR1 MDHEN and CDR2 SYDVKM. Trimming shortened V by 3 bases and J by 0 bases, and 12 bases separated the two germline ends. The CDR3 is CASSFLGMASYNEQFF. As DNA, the CDR3 is TGTGCCAGCAGTTTCTTGGGTATGGCCTCCTACAATGAGCAGTTCTTC.

This chain links TRBV18 with TRBJ2-1, with D possibly matching TRBD2 (5 bases). V lost 4 bases and J lost 2, with 9 bases in between. Looked up from germline, CDR1 is KGHSH and CDR2 is LQKENI. The CDR3 sequence is 14 residues long. In DNA, the CDR3 is TGTGCCAGCTCACGAGGGCACCCCTACAATGAGCAGTTCTTC. Translating gives CASSRGHPYNEQFF.

The chain carries TRBV13 and TRBJ2-3; tentatively, D is TRBD1 (6 bases). Germline V gives CDR1 PRHDT, CDR2 FYEKMQ (reference sequence). The CDR3 extends over 16 amino acids. V was clipped by 2 bases and J by 0 bases, with 12 bases between them. CDR3 coding DNA: TGTGCCAGCAGCTTACACCGACAGGCTAGCACAGATACGCAGTATTTT. Translating it yields CASSLHRQASTDTQYF.

The V and J genes are TRBV25-1 and TRBJ1-6, with 11 bases fitting TRBD1. Unmatched junction bases numbered 18, after V lost 10 bases and J lost 7 bases. From germline, CDR1 is MGHDK and CDR2 SYGVNS. The CDR3 has 18 residues. CDR3 nucleotides: TGTGCCACCTTCCCGGGACAGGGGGATAAGAGGTTGAATTCACCCCTCCACTTT. Translated: CATFPGQGDKRLNSPLHF.

In its sample, this clone was seen once. V gene TRBV9 combines with J gene TRBJ1-2, with 8 bases lining up with TRBD1. The trim removed 6 bases at V and 4 bases at J, leaving 5 bases unmatched. CDR1 is SGDLS and CDR2 is YYNGEE in the germline V gene. The CDR3 covers 13 residues. CDR3: CASTHTGGYGYTF. CDR3 DNA sequence: TGTGCCAGCACCCATACAGGGGGCTATGGCTACACCTTC.

The CDR3 bases are TGTGCCAGCAGCTACGGACAGAACACTGAAGCTTTCTTT. Translated, it gives CASSYGQNTEAFF. The gene calls are TRBV7-2 and TRBJ1-1; D possibly corresponds to TRBD1 (5 bases). The length of the CDR3 is 13 residues. Germline CDR1 and CDR2: SGHTA and FQGNSA. Trimming took off 4 bases at V and 1 base at J, with 7 bases between the two ends.

This clone was recorded only once. The chain recombines TRBV30 with TRBJ1-2; D uncertain. With 4 bases removed from V and 6 bases from J, the gap between germline ends came to 9 bases. The germline gives CDR1 GTSNPN, CDR2 SVGIG (reference sequence). The CDR3 length is 11 residues. The CDR3 region is CAWTREDGYTF. The DNA for the CDR3 is TGTGCCTGGACCCGAGAGGATGGCTACACCTTC.

In its sample, this clone was seen once. The chain carries TRBV5-4 and TRBJ2-3; D remains ambiguous. From germline, CDR1 is SGHNT and CDR2 YYREEE (reference sequence). The V end lost 3 bases, the J end lost 2 bases, and 4 bases lay between the germline ends. This CDR3 has 12 residues. The CDR3 sequence is CASSSNTDTQYF. The CDR3 DNA reads as TGTGCCAGCAGCTCGAACACAGATACGCAGTATTTT.

This sequence joins TRBV13 and TRBJ2-7; no definite D call. This CDR3 comprises 13 residues. V was shortened by 3 bases and J by 4 bases, with 10 bases between the two germline ends. Per the germline V gene, CDR1 is PRHDT and CDR2 is FYEKMQ (reference sequence). The CDR3 bases are TGTGCCAGCAGCTTCCCTGCCCGATACGAGCAGTACTTC. This gives the protein CASSFPARYEQYF.

This clone showed up just a few times. The chain has TRBV11-2 and TRBJ1-2; 9 positions match TRBD1. The CDR3 has 17 amino acids. Trimming at V came to 1 base and at J to 7 bases, leaving 13 bases not matched to a gene. Germline CDR1 and CDR2: SGHAT and FQNNGV. CDR3 DNA sequence: TGTGCCAGCAGCTTAGGGGGGACAGGGACTGCTATTGGTGGCTACACCTTC. The encoded protein is CASSLGGTGTAIGGYTF.

The genes are TRBV7-2 and TRBJ2-1, with D unresolved. The CDR3 spans 15 residues. Trimming pared 1 base from V and 1 base from J, leaving 8 bases between. Germline V CDR1 and CDR2: SGHTA, FQGNSA. The CDR3 region is CASSLGVMSYNEQFF. CDR3 DNA sequence: TGTGCCAGCAGCTTAGGGGTGATGTCCTACAATGAGCAGTTCTTC.